The rows below give T cell receptor beta chains drawn from one sample of a study of shared clonotypes between healthy human individuals. Sequenced by immunoSEQ multiplex PCR; TCRdb stores in-frame clones only, minus some. This table holds 2 million to 2.5 million clones, 80% to 95% found once. The sequencing input was naive CD4+ T cells from PBMCs. Receptors were obtained from a man between 18 and 29 years old in good health. Some clones in this sample may be carry-over from other donors' samples. The CDR3 runs from the conserved cysteine through the conserved F or W. A D gene is named only where the DNA matches it firmly. Where a row states a size, it is once, few, many or the class of an expanded clone; other rows omit it.

TRBJ1-5	.	TRBV18	.	CASSPLGGRDQPQHF	TGTGCCAGCTCACCGCTGGGGGGGCGCGATCAGCCCCAGCATTTT
TRBJ1-4	.	TRBV11-3	.	CASSLGGHEKLFF	TGTGCCAGCAGCTTAGGAGGCCACGAAAAACTGTTTTTT
TRBJ2-6	.	TRBV2	.	CAGNRPSGANVLTF	TGTGCCGGGAACAGACCCTCTGGGGCCAACGTCCTGACTTTC
TRBJ2-1	TRBD2	TRBV7-2	.	CASSLAGLAGLSVF	TGTGCCAGCAGCTTAGCGGGACTAGCGGGCCTCTCGGTCTTC
TRBJ2-1	.	TRBV2	.	CASSETGPNEQFF	TGTGCCAGCAGTGAAACGGGACCCAATGAGCAGTTCTTC
TRBJ2-7	TRBD2	TRBV19	once	CASSIGTSGSPLHEQYF	TGTGCCAGTAGTATAGGCACAAGCGGGAGTCCCCTTCACGAGCAGTACTTC
TRBJ2-1	TRBD1	TRBV19	.	CASSRGQGWYNEQFF	TGTGCCAGTAGTAGGGGACAGGGATGGTACAATGAGCAGTTCTTC
TRBJ2-3	TRBD2	TRBV7-9	.	CASSFAGGPGTDTQYF	TGTGCCAGCAGCTTTGCGGGAGGGCCGGGCACAGATACGCAGTATTTT
TRBJ2-1	TRBD1	TRBV5-6	.	CASSLQGAPYNEQFF	TGTGCCAGCAGCTTACAGGGGGCCCCCTACAATGAGCAGTTCTTC
TRBJ2-7	.	TRBV30	.	CAWSAAGRIRDEQYF	TGTGCCTGGAGTGCTGCAGGGCGCATTAGGGACGAGCAGTACTTC
TRBJ2-5	TRBD2	TRBV6-6	.	CASIVRREGGETQYF	TGTGCCAGCATAGTAAGGCGGGAGGGCGGGGAGACCCAGTACTTC
TRBJ1-2	.	TRBV7-9	.	CASSLFYGYTF	TGTGCCAGCAGTTTATTCTATGGCTACACCTTC
TRBJ1-2	TRBD1	TRBV28	.	CASSRTGSPSGYTF	TGTGCCAGCAGCAGGACAGGCTCTCCCTCCGGCTACACCTTC
TRBJ1-1	TRBD1	TRBV18	.	CASSPFTGTGITEAFF	TGTGCCAGCTCACCCTTTACCGGGACAGGGATCACTGAAGCTTTCTTT